Listed below are T cell receptor beta chains from one sample, sequenced in a study of radiation and T cells in renal cell carcinoma. The repertoire was sequenced with immunoSEQ multiplex PCR; TCRdb's copy has only in-frame clones and lacks some. The sample carries about 120,000 clones, about 81% recorded once. The input for sequencing was blood, taken from a patient whose treatment included radiotherapy and nephrectomy. Source of these receptors: a woman in her fifties or sixties with renal cell carcinoma. Both conserved end residues are part of each CDR3. The order of the fields is CDR3 protein, CDR3 DNA, J gene, D gene, clone size, CDR3 length, V gene. A D gene is named only where the DNA matches it firmly. Some rows have no size entry. The others give once, few or many, or a class for an expanded clone.

cdr3_aa: CASSGGAYGYTF; cdr3_nt: TGTGCCAGCAGCGGAGGGGCCTATGGCTACACCTTC; j_call: TRBJ1-2; d_call: NA; clone_size: NA; cdr3_length: 12; v_call: TRBV2
cdr3_aa: CASSLGSGLGADTQYF; cdr3_nt: TGTGCCAGCAGCTTAGGATCCGGGCTTGGGGCAGATACGCAGTATTTT; j_call: TRBJ2-3; d_call: NA; clone_size: NA; cdr3_length: 16; v_call: TRBV13
cdr3_aa: CASSPTAFSYEQYF; cdr3_nt: TGTGCCAGCAGCCCTACAGCTTTCTCATACGAGCAGTACTTC; j_call: TRBJ2-7; d_call: NA; clone_size: NA; cdr3_length: 14; v_call: TRBV5-6
cdr3_aa: CASSRIAGETTGELFF; cdr3_nt: TGTGCCAGCTCGCGAATAGCGGGAGAGACGACCGGGGAGCTGTTTTTT; j_call: TRBJ2-2; d_call: TRBD2; clone_size: NA; cdr3_length: 16; v_call: TRBV18
cdr3_aa: CASSPQTGDYGYTF; cdr3_nt: TGTGCCAGCAGCCCCCAAACAGGAGACTATGGCTACACCTTC; j_call: TRBJ1-2; d_call: NA; clone_size: NA; cdr3_length: 14; v_call: TRBV2
cdr3_aa: CAISPGAEAFF; cdr3_nt: TGTGCCATCAGTCCGGGGGCAGAAGCTTTCTTT; j_call: TRBJ1-1; d_call: NA; clone_size: once; cdr3_length: 11; v_call: TRBV10-3
cdr3_aa: CASSRIGQYYGYTF; cdr3_nt: TGCGCCAGCAGCCGAATCGGACAGTACTATGGCTACACCTTC; j_call: TRBJ1-2; d_call: NA; clone_size: NA; cdr3_length: 14; v_call: TRBV4-1
cdr3_aa: CASSNRGLGEAFF; cdr3_nt: TGTGCCAGTAGTAATCGGGGTTTAGGTGAAGCTTTCTTT; j_call: TRBJ1-1; d_call: NA; clone_size: few; cdr3_length: 13; v_call: TRBV19
cdr3_aa: CASSFDWNEQFF; cdr3_nt: TGCGCCAGCAGCTTCGACTGGAATGAGCAGTTCTTC; j_call: TRBJ2-1; d_call: NA; clone_size: NA; cdr3_length: 12; v_call: TRBV5-1
cdr3_aa: CASSQVRGSTGELFF; cdr3_nt: TGTGCCAGTAGTCAAGTCAGAGGTAGCACCGGGGAGCTGTTTTTT; j_call: TRBJ2-2; d_call: NA; clone_size: NA; cdr3_length: 15; v_call: TRBV19